One TCR beta chain is described in this entry. No antigen is known for it. No base quality information exists; no much larger clone differs at one position. These data originate in a study of response to subunit inactivated influenza vaccine (dated by TCRdb to about 2018). As for the study more broadly: To follow how T cells responded to a trivalent subunit inactivated influenza vaccine, the researchers relied on deep quantitative profiling of the T cell receptor repertoire. Study-wide findings and limitations: It was suggested by the authors that each seasonal influenza vaccination may recruit only a limited number of new T cells.

From its cysteine to its phenylalanine, the CDR3 spans 16 amino acids. Solely the CDR3 DNA is kept, with 48 bases framed from the first base. V loses 1 base, J loses 9 bases, and the germline ends lie 19 bases apart. For CDR1 and CDR2, the germline V gene lists MGHRA and YSYEKL. The method behind the library was RT-PCR. Sequenced using an Illumina HiSeq 2500. Through fastp at Q25 and MiXCR, TCRdb rebuilt clones from the public reads, retaining in-frame beta chains. When rows share a CDR3 protein, they turn into one entry using the most common DNA and genes. The sample table lists 500,000 to 600,000 distinct CDR3 sequences, about 15% of them with a count of one. Clones ranked in the top ten supply about 3% of the sample.

The sequence was collected from a man aged 50 to 69 who received an inactivated influenza vaccine. Donor details come from another sample of the same person, matched by shared clones. The material was CD4+ T cells sorted from PBMCs, obtained less than 25 months after vaccination. The sequence joins TRBV4-1 to TRBJ1-3, with a weak D call of TRBD1 (6 bases match). The CDR3 region: CASSQAPAGGQGTIYF. DNA sequence: TGCGCCAGCAGCCAAGCCCCGGCGGGGGGCCAGGGCACCATATATTTT.